This paragraph covers one TCR beta chain sequence. Its antigen is not identified. The data were obtained in a study of cytomegalovirus exposure and HLA in healthy donors. PCR employed 60 Vbeta and 13 Jbeta primers. Assay used: immunoSEQ multiplex PCR; TCRdb lists only in-frame clones, some missing. The repertoire holds around 130,000 clones, with 82% as singletons. Trimming at V came to 3 bases and at J to 4 bases, leaving 13 bases not matched to a gene. CDR1 and CDR2 from the germline V gene are SGHDT and YYEEEE. The CDR3 covers 18 residues. Study-wide findings and caveats: Most of the TCR beta V segments (in an earlier analysis) were productive either about 90% or about 30% of the time. Only CMV serostatus was available as immune exposure information.

The V gene is TRBV5-6, the J gene TRBJ2-3; TRBD2 matches 11 bases. Sequenced material: PBMCs. This sequence originates from a boy between 10 and 17 years old in good health and CMV-seronegative. CDR3 residues: CASSSVLGSGRDADTQYF. CDR3 in DNA: TGTGCCAGCAGCTCCGTACTGGGTAGCGGGAGGGACGCAGATACGCAGTATTTT.